The TCR beta chain described here comes from a study of CD8+ T cells in alopecia areata. Study in general: Treated patients received oral tofacitinib, 5 to 10 mg twice daily.

Study results and limitations: Scalp lesions, especially in alopecia totalis/universalis, had higher clonality than normal scalp.

As the sequencing template, cDNA was produced by extracting RNA and reverse transcribing it. Assay used: immunoSEQ multiplex PCR; TCRdb lists only in-frame clones, some missing. Seen here are around 100,000 clones, about nine tenths observed once, and the top ten hold 11%. On this clone itself: As yet, its antigen is unknown.

The CDR3 has 14 residues. Per germline, CDR1 SGHVS and CDR2 FQNEAQ. The V and J ends lost 0 bases and 3 bases respectively, with 7 bases between them. Stated treatment: oral pan-JAK inhibitor, 5-10 mg twice daily. Researchers took lesional scalp punch biopsies and peripheral blood from people who were alopecia areata patients. The sequence derives from a human donor with alopecia areata. This chain connects TRBV7-8 to TRBJ2-3; no reliable D call. This specimen was CD8+ T cells sorted from blood, taken between weeks 30 and 35, from a patient treated with tofacitinib. CDR3 sequence: CASSLALVTDTQYF. Here the CDR3 DNA reads TGTGCCAGCAGCTTAGCTTTGGTAACAGATACGCAGTATTTT.